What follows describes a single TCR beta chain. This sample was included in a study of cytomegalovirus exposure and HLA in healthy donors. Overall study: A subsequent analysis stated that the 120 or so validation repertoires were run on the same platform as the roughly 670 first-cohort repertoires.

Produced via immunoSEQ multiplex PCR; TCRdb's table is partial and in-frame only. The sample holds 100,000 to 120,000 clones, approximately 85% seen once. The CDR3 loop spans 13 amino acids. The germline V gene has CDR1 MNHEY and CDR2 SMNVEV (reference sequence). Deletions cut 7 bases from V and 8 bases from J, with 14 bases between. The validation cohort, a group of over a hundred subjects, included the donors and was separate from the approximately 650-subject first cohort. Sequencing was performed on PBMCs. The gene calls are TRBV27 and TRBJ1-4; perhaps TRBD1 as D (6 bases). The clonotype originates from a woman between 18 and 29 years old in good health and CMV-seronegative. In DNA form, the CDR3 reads TGTGCCAGCAAACAGGGCAATGGCGAAAAACTGTTTTTT. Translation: CASKQGNGEKLFF.